The clone carrying this T cell receptor beta chain was recorded many times. One end of the junction fails to match germline, which may point to a read error. Template switching introduced a universal primer site, and the cDNA bore unique molecular identifiers. TCRdb called the 5' RACE reads again in MiXCR, with one record for every CDR3 protein. Of approximately 680,000 distinct CDR3 sequences in the sample, around 7.5% were seen once. This specimen comes from a study of identical twins. The CDR3 loop spans 13 amino acids. Germline V lookup: CDR1 MNHNY, CDR2 SVGAGI (reference sequence). This same sample was also part of a study on yellow fever vaccine responses in identical twins.

The genes are TRBV6-6 and TRBJ1-1; TRBD1 aligns across 7 bases. The clonotype was recovered from a young woman in good health. The source material was PBMCs. The CDR3 loop is CASSRDRNTEAFF. The CDR3 DNA reads TGCGCCAGCAGCAGGGACAGGAACACTGAAGCTTTCTTT.